The sequence of this T cell receptor beta chain was determined in a study of blood T cell repertoires in COVID-19. As for the study in general: Acute and convalescent COVID-19 samples came from the United States, Italy and Spain. T cells, B-cell-depleted T cells, or PBMCs supplied cDNA or gDNA.

The V end lost 6 bases, the J end lost 1 base, and 21 bases lay between the germline ends. This CDR3 comprises 17 residues. CDR1 and CDR2 (germline): LNHDA, SQIVND (reference sequence). Original handling: Amplification of reference gene primers provided the estimated nucleated cell counts. Sequencing was performed with immunoSEQ multiplex PCR; in TCRdb, only in-frame clones are kept and a portion is missing. The DNA was the basis for D and trimming; V, J and clone size are from that table. This repertoire shows about 91,000 clones, around three quarters found once; its top ten account for more than 6.5%.

This TCR was sampled from a man in his sixties or seventies with acute or convalescent COVID-19. Material: peripheral blood. This sequence joins TRBV19 and TRBJ2-5; D ambiguous. The CDR3 is CASRALKASDSQETQYF. CDR3 bases: TGTGCCAGTAGAGCCTTGAAGGCTAGTGACTCCCAAGAGACCCAGTACTTC. The full variable domain, rest sourced from reference TRBV19 and TRBJ2-5, is DGGITQSPKYLFRKEGQNVTLSCEQNLNHDAMYWYRQDPGQGLRLIYYSQIVNDFQKGDIAEGYSVSREKKESFPLTVTSAQKNPTAFYLCASRALKASDSQETQYFGPGTRLLVL.